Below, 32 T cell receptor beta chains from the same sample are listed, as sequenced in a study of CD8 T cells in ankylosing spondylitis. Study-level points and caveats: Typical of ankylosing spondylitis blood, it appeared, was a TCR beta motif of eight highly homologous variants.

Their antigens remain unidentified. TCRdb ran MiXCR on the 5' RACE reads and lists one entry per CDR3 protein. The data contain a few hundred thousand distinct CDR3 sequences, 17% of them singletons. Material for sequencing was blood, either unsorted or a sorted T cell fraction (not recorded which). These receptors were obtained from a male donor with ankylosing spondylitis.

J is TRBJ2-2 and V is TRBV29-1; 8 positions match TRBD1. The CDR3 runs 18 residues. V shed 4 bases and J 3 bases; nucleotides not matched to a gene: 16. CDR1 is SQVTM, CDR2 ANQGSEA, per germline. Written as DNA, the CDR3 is TGCAGCGTTGCTGGACAGGGAGTTGGATCCCAATACACCGGGGAGCTGTTTTTT. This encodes CSVAGQGVGSQYTGELFF.

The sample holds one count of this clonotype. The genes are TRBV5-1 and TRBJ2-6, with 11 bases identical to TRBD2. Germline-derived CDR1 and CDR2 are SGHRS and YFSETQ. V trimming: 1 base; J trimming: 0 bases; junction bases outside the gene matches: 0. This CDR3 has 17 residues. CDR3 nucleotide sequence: TGCGCCAGCAGCTTGCTAGCGGGGGGCTCTGGGGCCAACGTCCTGACTTTC. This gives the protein CASSLLAGGSGANVLTF.

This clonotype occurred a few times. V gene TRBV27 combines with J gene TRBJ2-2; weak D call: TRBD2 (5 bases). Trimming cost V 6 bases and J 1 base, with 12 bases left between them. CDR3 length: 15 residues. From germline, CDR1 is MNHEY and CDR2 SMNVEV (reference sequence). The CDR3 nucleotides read TGTGCCAGCAGGGCCTGGACTGGGAACACCGGGGAGCTGTTTTTT. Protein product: CASRAWTGNTGELFF.

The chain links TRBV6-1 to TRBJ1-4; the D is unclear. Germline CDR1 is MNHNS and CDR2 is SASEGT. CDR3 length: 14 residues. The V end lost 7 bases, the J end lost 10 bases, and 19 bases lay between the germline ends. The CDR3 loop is CASNPSPGRGKLFF. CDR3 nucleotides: TGTGCCAGCAACCCATCTCCGGGGAGAGGAAAACTGTTTTTT.

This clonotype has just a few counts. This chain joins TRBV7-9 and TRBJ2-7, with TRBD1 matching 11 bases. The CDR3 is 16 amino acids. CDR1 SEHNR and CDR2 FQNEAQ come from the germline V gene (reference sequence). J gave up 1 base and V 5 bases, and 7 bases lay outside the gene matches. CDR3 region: CASSTTGTGGSYEQYF. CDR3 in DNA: TGTGCCAGCAGCACGACCGGGACAGGGGGTTCCTACGAGCAGTACTTC.

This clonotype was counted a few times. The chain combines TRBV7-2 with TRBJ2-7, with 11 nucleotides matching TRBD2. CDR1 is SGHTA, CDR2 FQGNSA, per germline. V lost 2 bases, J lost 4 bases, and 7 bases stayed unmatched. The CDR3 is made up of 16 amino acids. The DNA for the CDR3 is TGTGCCAGCAGCTTATTTCTAGCGGGAGGCGGGTACGAGCAGTACTTC. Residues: CASSLFLAGGGYEQYF. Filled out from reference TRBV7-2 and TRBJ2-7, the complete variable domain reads GAGVSQSPSNKVTEKGKDVELRCDPISGHTALYWYRQSLGQGLEFLIYFQGNSAPDKSGLPSDRFSAERTGGSVSTLTIQRTQQEDSAVYLCASSLFLAGGGYEQYFGPGTRLTVT.

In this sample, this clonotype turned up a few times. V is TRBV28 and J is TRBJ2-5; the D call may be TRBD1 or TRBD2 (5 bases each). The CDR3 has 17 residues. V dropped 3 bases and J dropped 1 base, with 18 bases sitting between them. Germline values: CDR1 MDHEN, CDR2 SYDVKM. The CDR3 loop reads CASSLLRVVGTQETQYF. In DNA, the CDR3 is TGTGCCAGCAGTTTGTTGAGGGTAGTGGGGACCCAAGAGACCCAGTACTTC. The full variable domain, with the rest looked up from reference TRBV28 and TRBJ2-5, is DVKVTQSSRYLVKRTGEKVFLECVQDMDHENMFWYRQDPGLGLRLIYFSYDVKMKEKGDIPEGYSVSREKKERFSLILESASTNQTSMYLCASSLLRVVGTQETQYFGPGTRLLVL.

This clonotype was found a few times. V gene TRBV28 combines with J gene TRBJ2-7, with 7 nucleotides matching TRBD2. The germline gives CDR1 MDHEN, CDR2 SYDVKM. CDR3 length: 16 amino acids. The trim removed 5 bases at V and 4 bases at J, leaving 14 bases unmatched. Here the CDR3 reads CASSPASGKSDYEQYF. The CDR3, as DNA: TGTGCCAGCAGTCCCGCGAGCGGGAAAAGCGATTACGAGCAGTACTTC.

The chain's CDR3 is CASSLARTSPEDAQYF. DNA of the CDR3: TGTGCCAGTAGTTTGGCCCGGACTAGTCCCGAGGATGCCCAGTACTTC. The chain joins TRBV19 to TRBJ2-5; 7 bases match TRBD2. Germline loops: CDR1 LNHDA, CDR2 SQIVND (reference sequence). The CDR3 is 16 amino acids. V lost 5 bases and J lost 9; bases outside the gene matches: 18.

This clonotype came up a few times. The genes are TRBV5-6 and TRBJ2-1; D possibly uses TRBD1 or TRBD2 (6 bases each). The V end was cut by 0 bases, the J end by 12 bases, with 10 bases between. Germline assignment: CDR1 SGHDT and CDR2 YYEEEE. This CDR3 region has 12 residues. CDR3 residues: CASSLAGGWQFF. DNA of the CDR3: TGTGCCAGCAGCTTGGCCGGGGGCTGGCAGTTCTTC.

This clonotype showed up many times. This CDR3 reads CASSGRQGNNSPLHF. CDR3 nucleotide sequence: TGCGCCAGCAGCGGTCGACAGGGGAACAATTCACCCCTCCACTTT. The gene calls are TRBV5-1 and TRBJ1-6, with 8 bases fitting TRBD1. The germline gives CDR1 SGHRS, CDR2 YFSETQ. The junction had 7 bases not matched to a gene; V was cut back by 4 bases and J by 7 bases. The CDR3 consists of 15 residues.

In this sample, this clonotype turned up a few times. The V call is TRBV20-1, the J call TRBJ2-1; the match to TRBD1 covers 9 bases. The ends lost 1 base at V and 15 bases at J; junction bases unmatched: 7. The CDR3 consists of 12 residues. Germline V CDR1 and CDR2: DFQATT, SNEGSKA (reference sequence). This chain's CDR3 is CSARASGTGLFF. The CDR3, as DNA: TGCAGTGCTAGAGCGTCCGGGACAGGGTTGTTCTTC.

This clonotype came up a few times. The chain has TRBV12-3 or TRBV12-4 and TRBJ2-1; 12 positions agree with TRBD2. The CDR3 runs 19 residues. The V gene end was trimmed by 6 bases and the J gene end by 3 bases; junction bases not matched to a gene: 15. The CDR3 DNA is TGTGCCAGCAGCCCACCCCCAACGACTAGCGGGGGAGTCTACAATGAGCAGTTCTTC. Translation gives CASSPPPTTSGGVYNEQFF.

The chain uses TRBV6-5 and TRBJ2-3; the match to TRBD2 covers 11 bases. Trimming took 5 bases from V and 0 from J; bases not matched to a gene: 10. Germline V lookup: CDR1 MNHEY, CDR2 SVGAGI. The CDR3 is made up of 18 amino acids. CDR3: CASSLSAGLAVSTDTQYF. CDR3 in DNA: TGTGCCAGCAGTCTATCGGCGGGACTAGCGGTTAGCACAGATACGCAGTATTTT.

The CDR3 loop is CASSRVTGQSETQYF. CDR3 nucleotides: TGTGCCAGCAGCCGCGTCACGGGACAATCGGAGACCCAGTACTTC. The chain links TRBV3-1 to TRBJ2-5; possibly TRBD1 for D (6 bases). The CDR3 spans 15 residues. V lost 4 bases and J 5 bases, leaving 17 bases between the germline ends. In germline, CDR1 is LGHDT, CDR2 YNNKEL (reference sequence).

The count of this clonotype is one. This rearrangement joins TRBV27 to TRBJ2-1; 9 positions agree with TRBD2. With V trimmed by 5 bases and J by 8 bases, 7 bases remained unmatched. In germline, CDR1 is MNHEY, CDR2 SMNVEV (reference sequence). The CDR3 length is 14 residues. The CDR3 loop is CASSPMAGGDEQFF. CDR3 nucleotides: TGTGCCAGCAGTCCTATGGCGGGAGGGGATGAGCAGTTCTTC.

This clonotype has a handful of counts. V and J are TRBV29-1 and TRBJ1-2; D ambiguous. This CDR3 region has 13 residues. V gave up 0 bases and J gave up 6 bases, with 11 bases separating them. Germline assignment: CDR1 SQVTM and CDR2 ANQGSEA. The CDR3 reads CSVEDVRGDGYTF. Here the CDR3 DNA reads TGCAGCGTTGAAGATGTCAGAGGAGATGGCTACACCTTC.

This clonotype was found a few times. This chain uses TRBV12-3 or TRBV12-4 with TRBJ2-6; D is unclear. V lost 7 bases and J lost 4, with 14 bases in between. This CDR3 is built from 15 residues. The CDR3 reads CASNTYPLGANVLTF. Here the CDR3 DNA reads TGTGCCAGCAACACCTACCCTCTAGGGGCCAACGTCCTGACTTTC.

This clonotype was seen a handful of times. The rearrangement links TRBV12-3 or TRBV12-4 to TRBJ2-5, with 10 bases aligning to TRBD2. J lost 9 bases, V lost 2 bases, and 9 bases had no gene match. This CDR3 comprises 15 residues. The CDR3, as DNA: TGTGCCAGCAGTTTAAGTAGCGGGGGGACGGCTTCCCAGTACTTC. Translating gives CASSLSSGGTASQYF.

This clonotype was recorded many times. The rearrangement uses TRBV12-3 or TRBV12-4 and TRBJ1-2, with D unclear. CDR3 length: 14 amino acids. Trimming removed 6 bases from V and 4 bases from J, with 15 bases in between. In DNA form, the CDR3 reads TGTGCCAGCAGCTACGGCGCAGGCCCCTATGGCTACACCTTC. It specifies CASSYGAGPYGYTF.

CDR3 sequence: CASSPRGTPHEQFF. The CDR3 region has the DNA TGTGCCAGCAGCCCCCGGGGTACTCCCCATGAGCAGTTCTTC. The chain recombines TRBV9 with TRBJ2-1; perhaps TRBD2 as D (5 bases). Germline V CDR1 and CDR2: SGDLS, YYNGEE. V lost 4 bases and J 8 bases, leaving 16 bases between the germline ends. CDR3 length: 14 amino acids.

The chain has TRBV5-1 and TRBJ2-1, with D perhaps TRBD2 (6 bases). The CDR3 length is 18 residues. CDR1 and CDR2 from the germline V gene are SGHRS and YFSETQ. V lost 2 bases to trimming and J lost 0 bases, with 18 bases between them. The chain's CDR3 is CASSFLASVISSYNEQFF. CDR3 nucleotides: TGCGCCAGCAGCTTTCTGGCTAGCGTAATTAGCTCCTACAATGAGCAGTTCTTC.

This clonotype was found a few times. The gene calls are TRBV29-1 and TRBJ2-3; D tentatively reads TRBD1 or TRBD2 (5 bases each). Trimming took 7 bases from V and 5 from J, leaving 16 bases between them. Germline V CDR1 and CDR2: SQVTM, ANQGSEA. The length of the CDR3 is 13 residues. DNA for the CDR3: TGCAGCGCCCCCCTAGAGAGGGGAGATACGCAGTATTTT. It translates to CSAPLERGDTQYF.

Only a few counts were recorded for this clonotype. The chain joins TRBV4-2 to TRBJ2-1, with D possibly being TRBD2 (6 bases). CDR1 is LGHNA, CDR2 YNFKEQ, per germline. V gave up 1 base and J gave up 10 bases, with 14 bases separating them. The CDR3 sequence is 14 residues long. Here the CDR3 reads CASSQVVTRREQFF. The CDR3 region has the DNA TGTGCCAGCAGCCAAGTGGTGACTAGGAGAGAGCAGTTCTTC.

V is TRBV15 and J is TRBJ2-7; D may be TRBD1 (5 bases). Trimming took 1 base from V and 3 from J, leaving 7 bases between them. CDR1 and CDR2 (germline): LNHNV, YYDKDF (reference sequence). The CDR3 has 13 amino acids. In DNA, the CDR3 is TGTGCCACCAGCAGAGTTCAGGGCTACGAGCAGTACTTC. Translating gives CATSRVQGYEQYF.

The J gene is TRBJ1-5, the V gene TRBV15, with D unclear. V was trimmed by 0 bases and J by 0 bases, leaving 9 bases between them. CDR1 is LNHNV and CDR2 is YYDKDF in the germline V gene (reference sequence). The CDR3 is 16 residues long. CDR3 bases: TGTGCCACCAGCAGAGATAAAAGGTATAGCAATCAGCCCCAGCATTTT. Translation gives CATSRDKRYSNQPQHF. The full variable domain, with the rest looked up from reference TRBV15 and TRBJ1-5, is DAMVIQNPRYQVTQFGKPVTLSCSQTLNHNVMYWYQQKSSQAPKLLFHYYDKDFNNEADTPDNFQSRRPNTSFCFLDIRSPGLGDTAMYLCATSRDKRYSNQPQHFGDGTRLSIL.

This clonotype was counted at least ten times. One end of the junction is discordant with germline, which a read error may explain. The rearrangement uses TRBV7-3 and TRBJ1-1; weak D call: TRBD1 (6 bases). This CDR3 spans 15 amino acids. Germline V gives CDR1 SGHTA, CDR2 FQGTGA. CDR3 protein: CASSLTPGANTEAFF. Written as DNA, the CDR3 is TGTGCCAGCAGCCTAACCCCGGGGGCGAACACTGAAGCTTTCTTT.

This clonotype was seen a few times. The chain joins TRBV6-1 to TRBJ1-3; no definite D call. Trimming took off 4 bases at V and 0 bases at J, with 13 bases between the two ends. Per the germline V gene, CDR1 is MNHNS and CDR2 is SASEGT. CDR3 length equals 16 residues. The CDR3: CASSGGSAASGNTIYF. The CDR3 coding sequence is TGTGCCAGCAGTGGGGGATCAGCAGCCTCTGGAAACACCATATATTTT.

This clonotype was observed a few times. This chain's CDR3 is CSARDRAGGQYEQYF. In nucleotides, the CDR3 is TGCAGTGCTAGAGATAGAGCGGGAGGTCAGTACGAGCAGTACTTC. V gene TRBV20-1 combines with J gene TRBJ2-7; 9 bases fit TRBD2. V shed 0 bases and J 4 bases; nucleotides not matched to a gene: 7. CDR1 and CDR2 (germline): DFQATT, SNEGSKA (reference sequence). CDR3 length: 15 amino acids.

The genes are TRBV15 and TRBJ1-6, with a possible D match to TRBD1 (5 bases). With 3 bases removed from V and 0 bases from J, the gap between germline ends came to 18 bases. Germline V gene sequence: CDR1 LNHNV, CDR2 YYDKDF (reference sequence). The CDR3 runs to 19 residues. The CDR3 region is CATSSAGGSRSSYNSPLHF. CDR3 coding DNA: TGTGCCACCAGCAGTGCCGGGGGGTCTAGGAGCTCCTATAATTCACCCCTCCACTTT. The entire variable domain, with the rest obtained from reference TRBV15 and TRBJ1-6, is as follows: DAMVIQNPRYQVTQFGKPVTLSCSQTLNHNVMYWYQQKSSQAPKLLFHYYDKDFNNEADTPDNFQSRRPNTSFCFLDIRSPGLGDTAMYLCATSSAGGSRSSYNSPLHFGNGTRLTVT.

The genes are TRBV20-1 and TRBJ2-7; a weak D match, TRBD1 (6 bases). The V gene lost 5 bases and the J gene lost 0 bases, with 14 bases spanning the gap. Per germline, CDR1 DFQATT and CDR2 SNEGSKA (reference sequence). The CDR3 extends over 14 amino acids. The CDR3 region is CSAPISRGSYEQYF. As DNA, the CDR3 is TGCAGTGCTCCTATTAGCAGGGGCTCCTACGAGCAGTACTTC.

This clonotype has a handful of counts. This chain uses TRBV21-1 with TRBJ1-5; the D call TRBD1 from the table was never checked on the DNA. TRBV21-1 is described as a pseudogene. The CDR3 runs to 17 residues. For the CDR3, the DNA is TGTGCCAGCAGCTCGCCCCAGGGCACGACGGGGGACGGGCCCCAGCATTTT. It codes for CASSSPQGTTGDGPQHF.